These T cell receptor beta chains were read from a single sample in a study of blood T cell repertoires in COVID-19. Here immunoSEQ multiplex PCR was the method, and the copy in TCRdb shows in-frame clones only, minus some. There are about 230,000 clones in the sample; just over 85% occur only once, and approximately 10% lies in the top ten. Sequencing was carried out using peripheral blood. The receptors here all came from a man aged 50 or older with COVID-19, enrolled during active disease. The CDR3 runs from the conserved cysteine through the conserved F or W.

>TRBJ1-6|TRBV27
CASSVGQGANSPLHF
>TRBJ1-3|TRBV6-5
CASSYSQGAAGNTIYF
>TRBJ2-5|TRBV19
CASSELQARFGETQYF
>TRBJ2-2|TRBV9
CASSVGLYTGELFF
>TRBJ2-1|TRBV7-9
CASSFRLAGESRNEQFF
>TRBJ1-1|TRBV2
CASRGTGVNTEAFF
>TRBJ2-1|TRBV7-2
CASSFGGPYNEQFF
>TRBJ2-7|TRBV2
CASRRQELLYEQYF
>TRBJ2-1|TRBV19
CASSDVAGGLGEQFF
>TRBJ2-1|TRBV15
CATSRDIAAYNEQFF
>TRBJ1-5|TRBV6-1
CASRPSRGAYQPQHF
>TRBJ2-3|TRBV5-1
CASSLGLALLGTQYF
>TRBJ1-2|TRBV4-1
CASSQDVQGYGYTF
>TRBJ1-6|TRBV3-1/TRBV3-2
CASSQTDTNSPLHF
>TRBJ2-2|TRBV7-2
CASSFGLAGTGELFF
>TRBJ1-6|TRBV10-1
CASSESGWGPGIIVNSPLHF